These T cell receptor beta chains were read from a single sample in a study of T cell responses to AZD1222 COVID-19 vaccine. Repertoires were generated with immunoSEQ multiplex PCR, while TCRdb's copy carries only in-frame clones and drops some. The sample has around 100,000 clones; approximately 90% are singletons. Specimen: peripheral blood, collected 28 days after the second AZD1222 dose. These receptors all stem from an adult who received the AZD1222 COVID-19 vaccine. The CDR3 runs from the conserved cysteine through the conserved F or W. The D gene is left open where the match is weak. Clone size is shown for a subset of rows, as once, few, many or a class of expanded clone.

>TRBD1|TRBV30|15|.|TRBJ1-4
TGTGCCTGGAGCGGAACCGGGACAGGGTACGAAAAACTGTTTTTT
CAWSGTGTGYEKLFF
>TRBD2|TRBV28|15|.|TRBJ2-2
TGTGCCAGCAGTTTAAGGGCGGGAGCGGCCGGGGAGCTGTTTTTT
CASSLRAGAAGELFF
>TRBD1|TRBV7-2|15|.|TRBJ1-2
TGTGCCAGCAGCTTAGCGCGGCAGGGGGCACATGGCTACACCTTC
CASSLARQGAHGYTF
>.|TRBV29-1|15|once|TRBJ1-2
TGCAGCGTTGAAGAGATGGCAGCGTCAAACTATGGCTACACCTTC
CSVEEMAASNYGYTF
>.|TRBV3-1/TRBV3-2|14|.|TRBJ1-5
TGTGCCAGCAGCCTGAAAGGACAACCGGGGCACCAGCATTTT
CASSLKGQPGHQHF
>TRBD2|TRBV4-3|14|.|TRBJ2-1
TGCGCCAGCAGCCGCACACTAGCGCCCGATGAGCAGTTCTTC
CASSRTLAPDEQFF
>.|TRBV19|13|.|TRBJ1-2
TGTGCCAGTAGTCCAAGGGACTTCTATGGCTACACCTTC
CASSPRDFYGYTF
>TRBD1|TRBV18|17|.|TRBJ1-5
TGTGCCAGCTCTGGGACAGGGGCTGGATCCGGCAATCAGCCCCAGCATTTT
CASSGTGAGSGNQPQHF
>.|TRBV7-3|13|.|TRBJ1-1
TGTGCCAGCAGCGGAAACGTGAACACTGAAGCTTTCTTT
CASSGNVNTEAFF
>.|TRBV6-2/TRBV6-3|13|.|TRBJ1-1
TGTGCCAGCAGTGATCAACCAGGGGTTTTAGGTTTCTTT
CASSDQPGVLGFF
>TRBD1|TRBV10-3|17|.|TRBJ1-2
TGTGCCATCAGTGAGGCTCCAGGGGGTAAGAGTATCTATGGCTACACCTTC
CAISEAPGGKSIYGYTF
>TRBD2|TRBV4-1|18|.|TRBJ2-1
TGCGCCAGCAGCCAAGGGAGGACTAGTTCTTCCCGACAAAATGAGCAGTTCTTC
CASSQGRTSSSRQNEQFF
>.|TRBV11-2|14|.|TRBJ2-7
TGTGCCAGCAGCTTAAACTCAGGAACCTACGAGCAGTACTTC
CASSLNSGTYEQYF
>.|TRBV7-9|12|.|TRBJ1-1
TGTGCCAGCAGCAAGGAGCGTTCTCAAGCTTTCTTT
CASSKERSQAFF
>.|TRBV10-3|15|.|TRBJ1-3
TGTGCCATCAGTGTAGGCAGGGTAGGAGGAAACACCATATATTTT
CAISVGRVGGNTIYF
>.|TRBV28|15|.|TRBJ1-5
TGTGCCAGCAGTCCGAGCTTGGGGGCCGCTCAGCCCCAGCATTTT
CASSPSLGAAQPQHF
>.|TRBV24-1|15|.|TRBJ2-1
TGTGCCACCAGTGACGCTATGAGAGAGCGGTCGACTCAGTTCTTC
CATSDAMRERSTQFF
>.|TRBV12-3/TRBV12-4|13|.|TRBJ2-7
TGTGCCAGCAGTTACCGGATGGGAAATGAGCAGTACTTC
CASSYRMGNEQYF
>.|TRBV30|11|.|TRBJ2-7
TGTGCCTGGAGTTCTCCTTACGAGCAGTACTTC
CAWSSPYEQYF
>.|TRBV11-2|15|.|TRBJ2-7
TGTGCCAGCAGCTCCCGCAGTGGGAACTCCTACGAGCAGTACTTC
CASSSRSGNSYEQYF
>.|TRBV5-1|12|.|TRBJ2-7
TGCGCCAGCAGCTCCGGGGGCTACGAGCAGTACTTC
CASSSGGYEQYF
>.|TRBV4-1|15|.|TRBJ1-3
TGCGCCAGCAGCCAAGACACCCGCTCTGGAAACACCATATATTTT
CASSQDTRSGNTIYF
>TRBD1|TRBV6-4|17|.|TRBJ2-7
TGTGCCAGCAGTGACGGGGAAGGACAGGGAGCCGTCTACGAGCAGTACTTC
CASSDGEGQGAVYEQYF
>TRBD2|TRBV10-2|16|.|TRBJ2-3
TGCGCCAGCAGTGAGTTTGGCGGGAGGGAGGCAGATACGCAGTATTTT
CASSEFGGREADTQYF
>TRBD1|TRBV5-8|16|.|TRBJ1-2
TGTGCCAGCACCAGGACAGGGAGTCGGAGTATCTATGGCTACACCTTC
CASTRTGSRSIYGYTF
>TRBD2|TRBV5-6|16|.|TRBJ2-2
TGTGCCAGCAGCTCGGGACTAGCACGAGCGACCGGGGAGCTGTTTTTT
CASSSGLARATGELFF
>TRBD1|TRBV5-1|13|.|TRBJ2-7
TGCGCCAGCAGCCAACAGACAGGGCTCGAGCAGTACTTC
CASSQQTGLEQYF
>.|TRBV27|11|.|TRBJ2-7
TGTGCCAGCAGTCTAGGAGTCGAGCAGTACTTC
CASSLGVEQYF
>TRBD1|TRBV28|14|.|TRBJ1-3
TGTGCCAGCAGTTTGACAGGGCTTGGAAACACCATATATTTT
CASSLTGLGNTIYF
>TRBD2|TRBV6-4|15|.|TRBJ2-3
TGTGCCAGCAGTGACGGGGCGGGAGCGACAGATACGCAGTATTTT
CASSDGAGATDTQYF
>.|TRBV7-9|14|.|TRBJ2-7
TGTGCCAGCAGCTTAGATGGCCGTTCCTACGAGCAGTACTTC
CASSLDGRSYEQYF
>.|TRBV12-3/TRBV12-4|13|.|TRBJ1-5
TGTGCCAGCAGTTTATCTGGGGGTCAGCCCCAGCATTTT
CASSLSGGQPQHF
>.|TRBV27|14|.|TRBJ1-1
TGTGCCAGCATCTCCTGGGGGGCGCAAACTGAAGCTTTCTTT
CASISWGAQTEAFF
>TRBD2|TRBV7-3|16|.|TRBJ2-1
TGTGCCAGCAGCGAACCCGGGACTAGCGGGAAGAATGAGCAGTTCTTC
CASSEPGTSGKNEQFF
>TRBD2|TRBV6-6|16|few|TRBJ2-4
TGTGCCAGCAGTACCGGGACTAGTCTAGCCAAAAACATTCAGTACTTC
CASSTGTSLAKNIQYF
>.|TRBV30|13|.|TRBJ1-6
TGTGCCTGGACGGGCTCCTATAATTCACCCCTCCACTTT
CAWTGSYNSPLHF
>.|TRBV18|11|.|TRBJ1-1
TGTGCCAGCTCACCCCGGGCTGAAGCTTTCTTT
CASSPRAEAFF
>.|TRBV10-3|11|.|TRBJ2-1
TGTGCCATCAGTGCCGGTAATGAGCAGTTCTTC
CAISAGNEQFF
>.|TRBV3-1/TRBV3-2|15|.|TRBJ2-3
TGTGCCAGCAGCCAAGATCGGTTAGGCACAGATACGCAGTATTTT
CASSQDRLGTDTQYF
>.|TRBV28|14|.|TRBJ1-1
TGTGCCAGCAGTTTCCTGGGGGAGAGCACTGAAGCTTTCTTT
CASSFLGESTEAFF
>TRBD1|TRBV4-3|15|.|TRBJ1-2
TGCGCCAGCAGCCGAGACCTCAGGGGGAACTATGGCTACACCTTC
CASSRDLRGNYGYTF
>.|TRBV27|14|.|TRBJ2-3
TGTGCCAGCAGTTTTAATCAGCGGACAGATACGCAGTATTTT
CASSFNQRTDTQYF
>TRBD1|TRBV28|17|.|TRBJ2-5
TGTGCCAGCAGTCGTGAATACCCCGGGACAGGTGTAGAGACCCAGTACTTC
CASSREYPGTGVETQYF
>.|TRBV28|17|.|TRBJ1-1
TGTGCCAGCAGTTTAGGATCTAACTTGAACCTGAACACTGAAGCTTTCTTT
CASSLGSNLNLNTEAFF
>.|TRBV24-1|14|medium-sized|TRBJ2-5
TGTGCCACCAGTGCTTTGACAGACCAAGAGACCCAGTACTTC
CATSALTDQETQYF
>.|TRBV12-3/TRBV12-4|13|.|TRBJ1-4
TGTGCCAGCAGACAATTAGTTGGATTCAAACTGTTTTTT
CASRQLVGFKLFF
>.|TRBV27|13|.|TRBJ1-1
TGTGCCAGCAGTTTAGGGAGGACCGATGAAGCTTTCTTT
CASSLGRTDEAFF
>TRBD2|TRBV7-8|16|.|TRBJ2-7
TGTGCCAGCAGCTACGGGACTAGCGGGAGAGTCTCCGAGCAGTACTTC
CASSYGTSGRVSEQYF
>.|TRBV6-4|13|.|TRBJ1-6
TGTGCCAGCAGTGACTCGACAAATTCACCCCTCCACTTT
CASSDSTNSPLHF
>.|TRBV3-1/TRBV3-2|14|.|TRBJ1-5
TGTGCCAGCAGCCAAGACGCGAGGCGGGGGCCCCAGCATTTT
CASSQDARRGPQHF
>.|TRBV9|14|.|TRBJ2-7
TGTGCCAGCAGCGTAGAGGGTTTCTCCTACGAGCAGTACTTC
CASSVEGFSYEQYF
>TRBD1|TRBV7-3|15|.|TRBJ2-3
TGTGCCAGCAGCTCTACAGGGGGCTGGACAGATACGCAGTATTTT
CASSSTGGWTDTQYF